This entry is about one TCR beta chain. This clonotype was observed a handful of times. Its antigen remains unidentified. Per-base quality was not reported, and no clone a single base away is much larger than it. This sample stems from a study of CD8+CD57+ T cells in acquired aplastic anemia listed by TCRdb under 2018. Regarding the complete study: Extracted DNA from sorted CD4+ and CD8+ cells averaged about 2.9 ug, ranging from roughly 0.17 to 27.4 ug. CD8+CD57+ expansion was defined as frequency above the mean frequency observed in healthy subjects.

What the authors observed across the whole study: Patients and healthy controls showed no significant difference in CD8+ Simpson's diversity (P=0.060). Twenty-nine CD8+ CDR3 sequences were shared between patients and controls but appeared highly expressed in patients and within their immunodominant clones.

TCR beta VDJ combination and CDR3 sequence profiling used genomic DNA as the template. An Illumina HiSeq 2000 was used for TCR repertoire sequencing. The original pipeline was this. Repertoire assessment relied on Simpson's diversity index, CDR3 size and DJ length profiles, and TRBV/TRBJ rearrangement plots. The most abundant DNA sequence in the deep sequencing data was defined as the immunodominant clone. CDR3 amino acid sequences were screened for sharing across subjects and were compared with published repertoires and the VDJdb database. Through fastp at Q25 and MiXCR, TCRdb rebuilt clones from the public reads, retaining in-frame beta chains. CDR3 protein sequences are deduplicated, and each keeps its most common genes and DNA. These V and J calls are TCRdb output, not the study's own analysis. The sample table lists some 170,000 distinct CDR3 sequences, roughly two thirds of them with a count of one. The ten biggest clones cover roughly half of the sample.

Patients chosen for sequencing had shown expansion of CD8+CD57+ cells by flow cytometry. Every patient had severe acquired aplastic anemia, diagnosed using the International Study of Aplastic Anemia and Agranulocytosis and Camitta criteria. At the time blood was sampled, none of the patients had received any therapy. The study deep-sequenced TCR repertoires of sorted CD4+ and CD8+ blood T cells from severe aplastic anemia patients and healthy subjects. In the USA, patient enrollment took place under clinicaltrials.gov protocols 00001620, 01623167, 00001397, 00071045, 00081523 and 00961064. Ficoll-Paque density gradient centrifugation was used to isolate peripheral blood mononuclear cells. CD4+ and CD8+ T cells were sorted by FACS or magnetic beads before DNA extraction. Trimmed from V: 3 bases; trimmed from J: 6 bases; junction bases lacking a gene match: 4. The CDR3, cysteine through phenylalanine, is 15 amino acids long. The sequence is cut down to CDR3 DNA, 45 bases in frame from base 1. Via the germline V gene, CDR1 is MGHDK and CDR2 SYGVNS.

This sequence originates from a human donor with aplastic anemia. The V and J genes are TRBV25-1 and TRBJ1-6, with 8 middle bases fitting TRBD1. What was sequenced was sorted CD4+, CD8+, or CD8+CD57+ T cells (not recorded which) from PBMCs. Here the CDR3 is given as CASSESGQVNSPLHF. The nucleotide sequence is TGTGCCAGCAGTGAGTCGGGACAGGTTAATTCACCCCTCCACTTT.